The T cell receptor beta chain described here comes from a study of OX40 agonist ivuxolimab in advanced cancers. About the study as a whole: Ivuxolimab was a fully human IgG2 agonistic monoclonal antibody targeting the costimulatory receptor OX40 (CD134). Intravenous ivuxolimab was administered to patients every 2 weeks at six dose levels: 0.01, 0.1, 0.3, 1.5, 3 and 10 mg/kg. Of the approximately 50 patients in dose escalation, some 20 had hepatocellular carcinoma, about 15 had melanoma, 9 had renal cell carcinoma and 9 had head and neck cancer. A male proportion of roughly 80% and a mean age of about 60 years, ranging from about 20 to 80, were recorded for the dose-escalation cohort. Prior anti-PD-1, anti-PD-L1 or anti-CTLA-4 therapy was permitted, and about 40% of dose-escalation patients had received checkpoint inhibitors. Partial responses occurred in three dose-escalation patients: two with cutaneous melanoma and one with hepatocellular carcinoma. Peripheral TCRbeta sequencing aimed to test whether ivuxolimab altered TCR sequence diversity and caused clonal T-cell expansion. The paper reports the monotherapy dose-escalation portion (N of about 56 patients) of the phase I ivuxolimab trial. Study-wide conclusions, independent of this receptor: In partial responders in the 0.1-3.0 mg/kg groups, normalized peripheral clonal expansion was found to be among the lowest, especially among CD8+ T cells. At doses of 0.1 to 3.0 mg/kg, clonal expansion of both CD4+ and CD8+ T cells in blood was seen between baseline and week 6. After ivuxolimab, more expanded clones were found on average in CD8+ T cells than in CD4+ T cells. The antigen specificity of the peripheral T cells that underwent clonal expansion was not determined. Low levels of normalized T-cell clonal expansion were also seen in some patients who did not respond.

Based on its abundance in the sample, this clone is medium-sized (0.01 to 0.1%). This clone's antigen is unknown. No base-level quality is on record; no much larger clone is a single base apart. V is clipped by 1 base and J by 1 base, and the sequence between their germline boundaries is 16 bases long. The germline V gene yields MGHRA for CDR1 and YSYEKL for CDR2. The CDR3, cysteine through phenylalanine, is 17 amino acids long. The entry retains the CDR3 DNA only, 51 bases that are in frame from base 1. To sequence the TCRbeta CDR3 region, genomic DNA was isolated from the sorted cells. The immunoSEQ Assay was used to sequence the TCRbeta CDR3 regions. TCRdb limited this immuneACCESS table to in-frame rearrangements with V and J called. A share of clones is missing; checked studies link under half to unresolved V genes, and the rest is unexplained. The sample contains 70,000 to 90,000 clones, approximately 80% of them found a single time. Around 2% of the sample is held by the ten biggest clonotypes.

The trial excluded patients who had a history of autoimmune disease or who were on systemic immunosuppression. Peripheral blood for TCR sequencing was drawn from every dose cohort at baseline, at cycle 4 day 1 and at cycle 7 day 1. Samples came from an open-label, multicenter, first-in-human phase I dose-escalation trial of ivuxolimab. Adults with locally advanced or metastatic melanoma, renal cell carcinoma, hepatocellular carcinoma or head and neck squamous cell carcinoma were enrolled in the trial. CD4+ and CD8+ T cells were sorted separately from peripheral blood before TCR sequencing. The chain is made from TRBV4-1 and TRBJ1-2; a tentative D call is TRBD1 (6 bases match). The receptor comes from an adult with an advanced solid tumor such as melanoma, head and neck, liver or kidney cancer. The specimen was CD4+ or CD8+ T cells sorted from blood, collected in a trial of the OX40 agonist ivuxolimab. The nucleotide sequence is TGCGCCAGCAGCCAAGTTGTCCGGACAGTTTTTAACTATGGCTACACCTTC. This is translated as CASSQVVRTVFNYGYTF.